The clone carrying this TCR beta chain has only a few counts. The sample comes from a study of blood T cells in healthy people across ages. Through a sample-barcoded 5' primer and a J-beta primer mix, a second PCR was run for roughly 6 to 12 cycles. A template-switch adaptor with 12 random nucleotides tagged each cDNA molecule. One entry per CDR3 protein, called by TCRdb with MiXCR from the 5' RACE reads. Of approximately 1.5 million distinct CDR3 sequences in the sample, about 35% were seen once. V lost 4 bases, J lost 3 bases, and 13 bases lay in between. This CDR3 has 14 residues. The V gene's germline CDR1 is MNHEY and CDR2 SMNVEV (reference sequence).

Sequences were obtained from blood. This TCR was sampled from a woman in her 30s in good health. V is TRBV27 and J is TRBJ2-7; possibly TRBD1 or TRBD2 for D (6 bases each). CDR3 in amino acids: CASSYAGHFYEQYF. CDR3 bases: TGTGCCAGCAGTTACGCGGGACACTTCTACGAGCAGTACTTC.